This T cell receptor beta chain was retrieved from a study of T cells in Graves' hyperthyroidism and ophthalmopathy. Whole-study results and caveats: Most clonotypes expanded in thyroid above 0.001 were likewise present in blood.

This clonotype was recorded at least ten times. Its cognate antigen is unknown. Per the germline V gene, CDR1 is LGHDT and CDR2 is YNNKEL (reference sequence). The CDR3 spans 12 residues. V gave up 2 bases and J gave up 8 bases, with 9 bases separating them. RNA transcripts served as the template for amplifying TCR beta CDR3 regions. HTBI primers were used for first-round RT-PCR of the TCR CDR3. TCRdb re-called the multiplex PCR reads through MiXCR, storing one row per CDR3 protein. The repertoire has hundreds of thousands of distinct CDR3 sequences, less than 25% of them found once; the top ten carry about 11%.

The receptor comes from a young woman with Graves' ophthalmopathy. The sequenced material came from blood. This chain connects TRBV3-1 to TRBJ1-2, with D uncertain. DNA for the CDR3: TGTGCCAGCAGCCAATCTAACAACGGCTACACCTTC. Protein: CASSQSNNGYTF.